The 11 T cell receptor beta chains below all came from one sample that was sequenced in a study of beta chain features in type 1 diabetes. Regarding the study as a whole: TCRB CDR3s were moderately but significantly shorter in Type 1 diabetes patients in all four CD4+ subsets.

These receptors' targets are unknown. Every bit of the isolated RNA underwent reverse transcription, so sequencing read expressed TCRB transcripts. This table comes from immunoSEQ multiplex PCR, and its TCRdb copy is limited to in-frame clones, with some not included. The table shows hundreds of thousands of clones, with around 13% occurring only once. Sequences were obtained from naive CD4+ T cells from blood. The receptors were gathered from a woman between 18 and 29 years old with type 1 diabetes.

This clone came up a few times. The chain joins TRBV7-9 to TRBJ2-1; maybe TRBD2 (6 bases). V lost 0 bases and J lost 10, with 10 bases in between. Germline V gene data show CDR1 as SEHNR and CDR2 as FQNEAQ (reference sequence). This CDR3 comprises 13 residues. This CDR3 reads CASSLAVRGEQFF. CDR3 bases: TGTGCCAGCAGCTTAGCGGTCCGGGGGGAGCAGTTCTTC.

The rearrangement uses TRBV6-5 and TRBJ1-1; possibly TRBD1 for D (6 bases). There are 11 residues in the CDR3. CDR1 is MNHEY and CDR2 is SVGAGI in the germline V gene. Trimming shortened V by 4 bases and J by 10 bases, and 10 bases separated the two germline ends. For the CDR3, the DNA is TGTGCCAGCAGTTCAGGGGCCGGAGCTTTCTTT. Its translation: CASSSGAGAFF.

The chain is built from TRBV28 and TRBJ2-3; a possible D gene is TRBD2 (5 bases). V dropped 4 bases and J dropped 4 bases, with 9 bases sitting between them. The CDR3 spans 13 residues. Germline CDR1 and CDR2: MDHEN and SYDVKM. The CDR3 bases are TGTGCCAGCAGTTCTCCCGGGGCAGATACGCAGTATTTT. It codes for CASSSPGADTQYF.

Here the CDR3 reads CAWSVRGGHYEQYF. The DNA for the CDR3 is TGTGCCTGGAGTGTTCGGGGGGGCCACTACGAGCAGTACTTC. The genes are TRBV30 and TRBJ2-7; 8 positions match TRBD2. The CDR3 consists of 14 residues. The germline CDR1 and CDR2 sequences are GTSNPN and SVGIG (reference sequence). Germline trimming cut 0 bases from V and 3 bases from J; bases unmatched to any gene: 4.

Comment on this clone: Other DNA sequences within the sample encode an identical CDR3. The chain links TRBV7-9 to TRBJ1-2, with a weak D call TRBD1 (5 bases). Trimming removed 5 bases at V and 1 base at J, with 8 bases between. The CDR3 totals 13 residues. Per germline, CDR1 SEHNR and CDR2 FQNEAQ (reference sequence). The CDR3: CASSPDSNYGYTF. The DNA for the CDR3 is TGTGCCAGCAGCCCCGACAGTAACTATGGCTACACCTTC.

This clone was seen only a few times. This sequence joins TRBV28 and TRBJ2-1; 11 bases match TRBD1. The J segment lost 5 bases and the V segment lost 7 bases, leaving 4 bases of the junction unmatched. There are 14 residues in the CDR3. Germline CDR1 and CDR2: MDHEN and SYDVKM. CDR3 loop: CASKGQGGHNEQFF. CDR3 DNA: TGTGCCAGCAAGGGACAGGGGGGCCACAATGAGCAGTTCTTC.

This clone has only a few counts. V gene TRBV11-1 combines with J gene TRBJ1-2; D is possibly TRBD1 (6 bases). The CDR3 is 13 residues long. The germline V and J ends were trimmed by 5 bases and 3 bases, with 10 bases remaining between them. Looked up from germline, CDR1 is SGHAT and CDR2 is FQDESV (reference sequence). The CDR3 nucleotides read TGTGCCAGCAGCACGACAGGTTACTATGGCTACACCTTC. Its translation is CASSTTGYYGYTF.

This chain links TRBV9 with TRBJ1-1; D unclear. Trimming cost V 1 base and J 3 bases, with 13 bases left between them. This CDR3 contains 15 residues. In germline, CDR1 is SGDLS, CDR2 YYNGEE. CDR3: CASSVTAGSYTEAFF. In DNA form, the CDR3 reads TGTGCCAGCAGCGTAACGGCAGGATCGTACACTGAAGCTTTCTTT. The full variable domain, completed using reference TRBV9 and TRBJ1-1, is DSGVTQTPKHLITATGQRVTLRCSPRSGDLSVYWYQQSLDQGLQFLIQYYNGEERAKGNILERFSAQQFPDLHSELNLSSLELGDSALYFCASSVTAGSYTEAFFGQGTRLTVV.

The rearrangement links TRBV9 to TRBJ1-4; 9 positions match TRBD1. The V gene end was trimmed by 2 bases and the J gene end by 6 bases; junction bases not matched to a gene: 11. CDR1 is SGDLS, CDR2 YYNGEE, per germline. The CDR3 covers 17 residues. The CDR3 sequence is CASSVKPQGQGHEKLFF. In DNA form, the CDR3 reads TGTGCCAGCAGCGTGAAGCCCCAGGGACAGGGACATGAAAAACTGTTTTTT.

V is TRBV9 and J is TRBJ1-2; 8 bases fit TRBD1. V lost 2 bases and J lost 7; bases outside the gene matches: 7. This CDR3 has 14 amino acids. CDR1 is SGDLS, CDR2 YYNGEE, per germline. The CDR3 DNA sequence: TGTGCCAGCAGCGTTGACCAGGGGGCGCGTGGCTACACCTTC. Translating it yields CASSVDQGARGYTF.

This clone came up a few times. The chain combines TRBV11-2 with TRBJ2-5, with 7 bases matching TRBD1. Germline loops: CDR1 SGHAT, CDR2 FQNNGV. The CDR3 is made up of 16 amino acids. Unmatched junction bases numbered 10, after V lost 1 base and J lost 5 bases. The CDR3 region has the DNA TGTGCCAGCAGCTTAGTCACAGGGGCCCTGGCGGAGACCCAGTACTTC. Encoded protein: CASSLVTGALAETQYF.